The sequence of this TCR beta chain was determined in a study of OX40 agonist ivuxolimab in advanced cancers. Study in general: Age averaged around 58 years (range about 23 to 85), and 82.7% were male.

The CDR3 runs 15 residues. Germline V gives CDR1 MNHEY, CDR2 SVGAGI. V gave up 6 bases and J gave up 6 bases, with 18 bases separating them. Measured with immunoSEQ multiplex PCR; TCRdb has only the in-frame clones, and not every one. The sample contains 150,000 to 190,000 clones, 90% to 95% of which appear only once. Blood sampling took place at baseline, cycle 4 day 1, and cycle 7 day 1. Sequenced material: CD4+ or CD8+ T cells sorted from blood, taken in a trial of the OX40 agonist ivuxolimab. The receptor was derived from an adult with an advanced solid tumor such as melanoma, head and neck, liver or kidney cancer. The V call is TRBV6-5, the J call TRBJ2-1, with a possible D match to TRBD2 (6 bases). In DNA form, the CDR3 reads TGTGCCAGCAGCCCGGGCCCACTAGCCGGCAATGAGCAGTTCTTC. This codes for CASSPGPLAGNEQFF.